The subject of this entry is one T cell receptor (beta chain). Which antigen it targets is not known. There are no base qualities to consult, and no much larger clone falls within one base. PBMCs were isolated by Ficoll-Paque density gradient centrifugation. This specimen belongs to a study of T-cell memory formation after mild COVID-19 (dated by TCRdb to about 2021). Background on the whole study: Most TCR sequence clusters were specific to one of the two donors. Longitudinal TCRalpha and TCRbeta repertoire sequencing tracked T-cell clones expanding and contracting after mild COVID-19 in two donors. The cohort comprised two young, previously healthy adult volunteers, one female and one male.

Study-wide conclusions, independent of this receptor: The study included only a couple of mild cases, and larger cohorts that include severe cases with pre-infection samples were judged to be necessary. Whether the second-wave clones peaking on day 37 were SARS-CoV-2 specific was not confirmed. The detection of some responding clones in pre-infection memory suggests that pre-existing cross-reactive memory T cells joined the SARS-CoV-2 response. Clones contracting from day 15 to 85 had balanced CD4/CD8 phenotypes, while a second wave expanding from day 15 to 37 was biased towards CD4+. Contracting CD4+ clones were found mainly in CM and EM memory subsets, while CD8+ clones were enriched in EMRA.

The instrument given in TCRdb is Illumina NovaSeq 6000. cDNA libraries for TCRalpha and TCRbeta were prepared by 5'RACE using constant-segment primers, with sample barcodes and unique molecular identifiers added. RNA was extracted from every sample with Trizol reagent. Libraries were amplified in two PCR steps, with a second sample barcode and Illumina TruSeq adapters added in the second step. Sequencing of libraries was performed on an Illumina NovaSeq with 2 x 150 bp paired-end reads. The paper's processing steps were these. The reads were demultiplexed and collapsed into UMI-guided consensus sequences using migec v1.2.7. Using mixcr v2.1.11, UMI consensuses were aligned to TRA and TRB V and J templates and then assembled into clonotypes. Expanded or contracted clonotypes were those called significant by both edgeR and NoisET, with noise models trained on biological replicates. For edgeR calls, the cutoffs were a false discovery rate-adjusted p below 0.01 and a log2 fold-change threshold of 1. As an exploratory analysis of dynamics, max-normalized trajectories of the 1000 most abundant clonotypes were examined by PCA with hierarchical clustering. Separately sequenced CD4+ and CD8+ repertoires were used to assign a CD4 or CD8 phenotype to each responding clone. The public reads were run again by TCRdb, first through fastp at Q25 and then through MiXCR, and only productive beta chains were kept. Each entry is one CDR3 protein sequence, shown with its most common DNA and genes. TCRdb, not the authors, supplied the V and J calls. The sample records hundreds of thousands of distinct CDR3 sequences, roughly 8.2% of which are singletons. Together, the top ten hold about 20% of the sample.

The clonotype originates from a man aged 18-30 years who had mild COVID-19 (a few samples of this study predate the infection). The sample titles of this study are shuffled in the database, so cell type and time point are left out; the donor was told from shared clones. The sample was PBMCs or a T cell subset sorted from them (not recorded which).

The CDR3 region: CASSQDMKVWNTEAFF. Here is the DNA: TGTGCCAGCAGCCAAGATATGAAGGTTTGGAACACTGAAGCTTTCTTT. This chain is built from TRBV3-1 and TRBJ1-1; the D gene remains uncertain. V is cut by 0 bases and J by 1 base, and the space between the germline ends is 12 bases. The germline V gene (reference sequence) gives CDR1 as LGHDT and CDR2 as YNNKEL. The CDR3 covers 16 residues, taking in both the cysteine and the phenylalanine. Kept here is only the CDR3 DNA, which spans 48 bases and is read in frame from base 1. Joined to the reference TRBV3-1 and TRBJ1-1 proteins, this CDR3 gives the full variable domain: DTAVSQTPKYLVTQMGNDKSIKCEQNLGHDTMYWYKQDSKKFLKIMFSYNNKELIINETVPNRFSPKSPDKAHLNLHINSLELGDSAVYFCASSQDMKVWNTEAFFGQGTRLTVV.